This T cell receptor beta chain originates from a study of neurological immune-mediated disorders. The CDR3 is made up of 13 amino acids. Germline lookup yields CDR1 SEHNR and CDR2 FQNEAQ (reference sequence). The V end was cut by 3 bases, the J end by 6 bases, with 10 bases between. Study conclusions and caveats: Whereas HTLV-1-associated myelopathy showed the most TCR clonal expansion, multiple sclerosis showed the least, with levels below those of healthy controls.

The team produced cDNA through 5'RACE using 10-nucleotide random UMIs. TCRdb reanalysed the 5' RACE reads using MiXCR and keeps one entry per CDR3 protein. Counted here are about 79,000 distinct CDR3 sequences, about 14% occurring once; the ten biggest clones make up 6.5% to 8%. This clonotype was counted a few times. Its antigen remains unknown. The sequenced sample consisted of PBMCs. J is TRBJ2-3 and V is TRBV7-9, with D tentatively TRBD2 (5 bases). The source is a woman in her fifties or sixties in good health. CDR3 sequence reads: CASSFSGGDTQYF. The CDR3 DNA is TGTGCCAGCAGCTTCAGCGGCGGTGATACGCAGTATTTT.